This T cell receptor beta chain came from a study of shared T cell receptors in the human thymus. The V gene end was trimmed by 9 bases and the J gene end by 8 bases; junction bases not matched to a gene: 12. The CDR3 is 14 amino acids. Germline CDR1 reads MDHEN; CDR2 reads SYDVKM. Measured with immunoSEQ multiplex PCR; TCRdb has only the in-frame clones, and not every one. This table has about 710,000 clones, more than 75% appearing once. The sample was also reused in another study, on human thymus T cells.

This clonotype was sampled from a boy under two years old with a congenital heart defect. The sequenced material came from thymocytes. The genes are TRBV28 and TRBJ1-5, with 8 positions matching TRBD1. The CDR3 region is CASTRPGGTKPQHF. In nucleotides, the CDR3 is TGTGCCAGTACACGGCCAGGGGGCACGAAGCCCCAGCATTTT.